A selection of T cell receptor beta chains follows, all from one sample in a study of blood T cell repertoires in COVID-19. Method: immunoSEQ multiplex PCR; TCRdb's copy keeps in-frame clones and lacks some. The table lists 110,000 or so clones, over 80% of them singletons, with approximately 1.1% in the top ten. The sequenced sample consisted of peripheral blood. These receptors all stem from a human donor in a cohort sampled during active COVID-19. CDR3s include the opening cysteine and the closing phenylalanine or tryptophan. The D gene is left open where the match is weak. Expanded clones are given a class, and other clones once, few, many or no size at all.

TRBV27,TRBJ2-1,-,-,CASSRETPKAGEQFF,TGTGCCAGCAGCCGGGAAACCCCTAAAGCGGGTGAGCAGTTCTTC
TRBV9,TRBJ2-1,-,-,CASSPAGPDNEQFF,TGTGCCAGCAGCCCGGCGGGTCCCGACAATGAGCAGTTCTTC
TRBV3-1/TRBV3-2,TRBJ2-5,-,-,CASSQDRAGTQYF,TGTGCCAGCAGCCAAGATCGAGCCGGGACCCAGTACTTC
TRBV6-5,TRBJ2-2,-,TRBD2,CASSNLAGATGELFF,TGTGCCAGCAGCAATCTAGCGGGAGCCACCGGGGAGCTGTTTTTT
TRBV5-1,TRBJ2-3,-,-,CASSLDGARTDTQYF,TGCGCCAGCAGCTTAGACGGAGCCCGCACAGATACGCAGTATTTT
TRBV5-1,TRBJ2-1,-,TRBD1,CASAPGQGYNEQFF,TGCGCCAGCGCCCCGGGACAGGGGTACAATGAGCAGTTCTTC
TRBV5-1,TRBJ2-7,few,-,CASGGGSYEQYF,TGCGCCAGCGGGGGCGGGAGTTACGAGCAGTACTTC
TRBV29-1,TRBJ1-6,-,TRBD1,CSVGQGGSSPLHF,TGCAGCGTGGGACAGGGAGGAAGTTCACCCCTCCACTTT
TRBV5-6,TRBJ1-5,-,-,CASSLTGQYNQPQHF,TGTGCCAGCAGCTTGACCGGACAGTACAATCAGCCCCAGCATTTT
TRBV19,TRBJ2-3,-,TRBD2,CASSRGTSGGPSTDTQYF,TGTGCCAGTAGTAGGGGGACTAGCGGGGGCCCTAGCACAGATACGCAGTATTTT
TRBV5-4,TRBJ2-4,-,-,CASSSSGGANIQYF,TGTGCCAGCAGCTCCTCAGGCGGGGCAAACATTCAGTACTTC
TRBV7-3,TRBJ2-2,-,-,CASRLQGASAGELFF,TGTGCCAGCAGGTTACAGGGTGCGAGTGCCGGGGAGCTGTTTTTT
TRBV24-1,TRBJ2-7,-,TRBD1,CATSDPGTGTYEQYF,TGTGCCACCAGTGATCCCGGGACAGGGACTTACGAGCAGTACTTC
TRBV6-2/TRBV6-3,TRBJ2-3,-,-,CASSPHNTDTQYF,TGTGCCAGCAGTCCCCACAACACAGATACGCAGTATTTT
TRBV11-2,TRBJ2-1,-,-,CASSLQAPYNEQFF,TGTGCCAGCAGCCTACAGGCGCCGTACAATGAGCAGTTCTTC
TRBV12-3/TRBV12-4,TRBJ1-3,-,-,CASRPAGNTIYF,TGTGCCAGCAGGCCGGCTGGAAACACCATATATTTT
TRBV2,TRBJ1-2,-,-,CASSDPGTLLYGYTF,TGTGCCAGCAGTGATCCGGGTACCCTCCTTTATGGCTACACCTTC
TRBV19,TRBJ2-7,-,-,CASSPDRGYEQYF,TGTGCCAGTAGTCCGGACAGAGGTTACGAGCAGTACTTC
TRBV7-7,TRBJ2-3,once,TRBD2,CASSAGLAGASGTQYF,TGTGCTAGCAGCGCCGGACTAGCGGGGGCGTCAGGGACGCAGTATTTT
TRBV9,TRBJ2-5,-,-,CASSRQIQETQYF,TGTGCCAGCAGCCGACAGATACAAGAGACCCAGTACTTC
TRBV7-6,TRBJ2-1,once,TRBD2,CASSSGGGAFDEQFF,TGTGCCAGCAGCTCCGGCGGGGGGGCTTTCGATGAGCAGTTCTTC
TRBV24-1,TRBJ2-7,-,-,CATRVRGELREQYF,TGTGCCACCAGGGTCAGGGGAGAACTTCGCGAGCAGTACTTC
TRBV19,TRBJ2-5,-,-,CASSLGRGQETQYF,TGTGCCAGTAGTCTCGGCAGGGGCCAAGAGACCCAGTACTTC
TRBV28,TRBJ1-6,-,TRBD1,CASLGTANSPLHF,TGTGCCAGTTTAGGGACAGCTAATTCACCCCTCCACTTT
TRBV5-6,TRBJ1-1,-,TRBD1,CASSFSPGGLEAFF,TGTGCCAGCAGCTTTTCTCCAGGGGGCCTTGAAGCTTTCTTT
TRBV3-1/TRBV3-2,TRBJ1-1,-,-,CASRQGMNTEAFF,TGTGCCAGCAGGCAGGGCATGAACACTGAAGCTTTCTTT
TRBV7-9,TRBJ1-6,-,-,CASSLGATNSPLHF,TGTGCCAGCAGCTTAGGGGCAACGAATTCACCCCTCCACTTT
TRBV7-8,TRBJ1-5,-,-,CASSLPLRGISNQPQHF,TGTGCCAGCAGCTTACCCCTAAGGGGGATTAGCAATCAGCCCCAGCATTTT
TRBV24-1,TRBJ1-3,-,-,CATSDWKTTSGNTIYF,TGTGCCACCAGTGATTGGAAGACTACCTCTGGAAACACCATATATTTT
TRBV5-6,TRBJ2-2,-,-,CASSLGGNTGELFF,TGTGCCAGCAGCTTGGGCGGGAACACCGGGGAGCTGTTTTTT
TRBV19,TRBJ1-3,-,TRBD1,CASSRRGGNTIYF,TGTGCCAGTAGCCGCAGGGGGGGAAACACCATATATTTT
TRBV13,TRBJ2-7,-,TRBD1,CASSLTGTDPYEQYF,TGTGCCAGCAGCTTGACCGGGACAGACCCCTACGAGCAGTACTTC
TRBV6-4,TRBJ1-2,-,TRBD1,CASSGPMGQNYGYTF,TGTGCCAGCAGTGGGCCTATGGGACAGAACTATGGCTACACCTTC
TRBV19,TRBJ1-2,-,-,CASSIDRGGYYGYTF,TGTGCCAGTAGTATAGATCGCGGGGGGTACTATGGCTACACCTTC
TRBV6-2/TRBV6-3,TRBJ2-7,-,TRBD1,CASSRKTGPTYEQYF,TGTGCCAGCAGCAGAAAGACAGGGCCGACCTACGAGCAGTACTTC
TRBV5-6,TRBJ1-1,-,TRBD1,CASSLGPPGQANTEAFF,TGTGCCAGCAGCTTGGGGCCCCCGGGACAGGCTAACACTGAAGCTTTCTTT
TRBV7-2,TRBJ1-2,-,-,CASSARHNYGYTF,TGTGCCAGCAGCGCCAGGCATAACTATGGCTACACCTTC
TRBV25-1,TRBJ1-2,-,-,CASSEIGADYGYTF,TGTGCCAGCAGTGAAATTGGGGCAGACTATGGCTACACCTTC
TRBV5-1,TRBJ2-1,-,-,CASSLDASAYNEQFF,TGCGCCAGCAGCTTGGACGCTAGTGCCTACAATGAGCAGTTCTTC
TRBV3-1/TRBV3-2,TRBJ2-1,-,TRBD2,CASSLGTSGSNEQFF,TGTGCCAGCAGCCTCGGGACTAGCGGGTCCAATGAGCAGTTCTTC
TRBV10-3,TRBJ1-1,-,-,CAIGGNGWTEAFF,TGTGCCATCGGGGGGAATGGGTGGACTGAAGCTTTCTTT
TRBV10-3,TRBJ1-1,-,TRBD1,CAITRTGQRPEAFF,TGTGCCATCACCAGGACAGGGCAGAGGCCGGAAGCTTTCTTT
TRBV7-9,TRBJ1-1,-,-,CASSRTVLNTEAFF,TGTGCCAGCAGTCGGACAGTGTTGAACACTGAAGCTTTCTTT
TRBV2,TRBJ1-5,once,-,CASSERGESNQPQHF,TGTGCCAGCAGTGAACGGGGGGAAAGCAATCAGCCCCAGCATTTT
TRBV27,TRBJ1-1,-,TRBD1,CASSPRQGRMTEAFF,TGTGCCAGCAGTCCGCGACAGGGTAGGATGACTGAAGCTTTCTTT
TRBV29-1,TRBJ1-2,-,TRBD1,CSVETGGRANYGYTF,TGCAGCGTTGAAACAGGGGGTCGAGCTAACTATGGCTACACCTTC
TRBV28,TRBJ2-1,-,-,CSSLNFYNEQFF,TGTTCCAGCCTAAATTTTTACAATGAGCAGTTCTTC
TRBV9,TRBJ2-2,-,TRBD1,CASSSPEQGADTGELFF,TGTGCCAGCAGCTCCCCTGAGCAGGGGGCTGACACCGGGGAGCTGTTTTTT
TRBV19,TRBJ2-1,-,TRBD2,CASSRPLGSGRASEQFF,TGTGCCAGTAGTCGTCCCCTAGGTAGCGGGAGGGCCAGTGAGCAGTTCTTC
TRBV14,TRBJ1-6,-,-,CASSLVGDRNYNSPLHF,TGTGCCAGCAGCCTCGTTGGAGACAGGAACTATAATTCACCCCTCCACTTT
TRBV19,TRBJ2-5,-,-,CASSKQGGQETQYF,TGTGCCAGTAGTAAACAGGGGGGGCAAGAGACCCAGTACTTC
TRBV10-3,TRBJ2-5,-,-,CAISGQGETQYF,TGTGCCATCAGTGGGCAGGGGGAGACCCAGTACTTC
TRBV18,TRBJ2-1,once,TRBD2,CASSPFRGGPSYNEQFF,TGTGCCAGCTCACCGTTCCGCGGGGGGCCATCCTACAATGAGCAGTTCTTC
TRBV3-1/TRBV3-2,TRBJ2-3,-,TRBD2,CASSQERLAGGSTDTQYF,TGTGCCAGCAGCCAAGAGAGACTAGCGGGAGGTAGCACAGATACGCAGTATTTT
TRBV10-3,TRBJ2-3,once,TRBD2,CAISDATSGGGHTDTQYF,TGTGCCATCAGTGACGCGACTAGCGGGGGGGGACACACAGATACGCAGTATTTT
TRBV18,TRBJ1-5,-,-,CASSPNQGIGQPQHF,TGTGCCAGCTCACCTAACCAGGGAATAGGTCAGCCCCAGCATTTT
TRBV7-9,TRBJ1-3,few,TRBD1,CASTDRRPLGNTIYF,TGTGCCAGCACGGACAGGAGACCTCTGGGAAACACCATATATTTT
TRBV12-5,TRBJ2-7,-,TRBD1,CASGLVRDRAYEQYF,TGTGCTAGTGGTTTGGTACGGGACAGGGCCTACGAGCAGTACTTC
TRBV27,TRBJ1-5,-,-,CASSLMGRDSNQPQHF,TGTGCCAGCAGTTTGATGGGCAGGGATAGCAATCAGCCCCAGCATTTT